This T cell receptor beta chain is drawn from a study of control samples from healthy donors and cancer patients. Per the germline V gene, CDR1 is MNHEY and CDR2 is SMNVEV (reference sequence). V was clipped by 8 bases and J by 1 base; unmatched bases: 8. The CDR3 loop spans 15 amino acids. The protocol was immunoSEQ multiplex PCR, while the TCRdb copy is restricted to in-frame clones and leaves out a portion. The sample has around 160,000 clones; 93% are singletons. Sequencing was done on a sample of blood. The sequence derives from a man aged 18 to 29 in good health. The V call is TRBV27, the J call TRBJ2-4; 7 bases align to TRBD2. The CDR3 coding sequence is TGTGCCAGCCGTCGGGGGAGGGCCGCCAAAAACATTCAGTACTTC. Its translation is CASRRGRAAKNIQYF.